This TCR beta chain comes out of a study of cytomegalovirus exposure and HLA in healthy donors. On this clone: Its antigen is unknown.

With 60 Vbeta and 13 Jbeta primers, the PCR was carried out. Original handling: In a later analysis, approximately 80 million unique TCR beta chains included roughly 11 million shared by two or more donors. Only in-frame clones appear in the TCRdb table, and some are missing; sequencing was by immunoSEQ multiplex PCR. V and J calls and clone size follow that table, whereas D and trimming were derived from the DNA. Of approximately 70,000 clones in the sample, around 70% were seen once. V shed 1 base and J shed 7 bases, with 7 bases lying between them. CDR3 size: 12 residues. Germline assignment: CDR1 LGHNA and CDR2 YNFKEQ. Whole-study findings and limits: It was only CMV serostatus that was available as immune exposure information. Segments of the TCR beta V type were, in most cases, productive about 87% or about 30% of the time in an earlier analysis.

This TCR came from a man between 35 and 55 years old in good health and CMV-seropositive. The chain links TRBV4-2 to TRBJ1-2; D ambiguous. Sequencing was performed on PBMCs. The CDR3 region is CASSQGLSGYTF. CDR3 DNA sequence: TGTGCCAGCAGCCAAGGACTCTCTGGCTACACCTTC.